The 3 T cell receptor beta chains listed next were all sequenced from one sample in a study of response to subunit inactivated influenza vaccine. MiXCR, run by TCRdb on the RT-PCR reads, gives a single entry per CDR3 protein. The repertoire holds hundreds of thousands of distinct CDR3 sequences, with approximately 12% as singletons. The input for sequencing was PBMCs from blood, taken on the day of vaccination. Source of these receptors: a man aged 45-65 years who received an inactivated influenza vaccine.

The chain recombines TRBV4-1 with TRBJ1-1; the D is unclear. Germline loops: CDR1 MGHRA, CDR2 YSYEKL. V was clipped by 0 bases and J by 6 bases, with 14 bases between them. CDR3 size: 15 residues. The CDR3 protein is CASSQDLSVKPEAFF. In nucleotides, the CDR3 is TGCGCCAGCAGCCAAGATCTCAGTGTTAAACCTGAAGCTTTCTTT.

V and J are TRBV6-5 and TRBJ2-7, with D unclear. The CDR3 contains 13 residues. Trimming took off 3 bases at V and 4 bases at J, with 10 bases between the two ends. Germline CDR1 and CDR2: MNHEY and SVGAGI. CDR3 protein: CASSYIPDYEQYF. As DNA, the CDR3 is TGTGCCAGCAGTTATATTCCGGATTACGAGCAGTACTTC.

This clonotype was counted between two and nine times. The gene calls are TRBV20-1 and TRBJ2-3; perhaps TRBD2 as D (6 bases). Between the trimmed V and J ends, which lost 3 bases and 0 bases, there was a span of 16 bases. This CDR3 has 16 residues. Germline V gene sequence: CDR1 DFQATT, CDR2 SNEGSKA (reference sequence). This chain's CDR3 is CSARGRLAISTDTQYF. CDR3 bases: TGCAGTGCTAGGGGGAGGCTAGCAATTAGCACAGATACGCAGTATTTT.